This T cell receptor (beta chain) was documented in a study of T cells after yellow fever vaccination. The CDR3 extends over 11 amino acids. CDR1 SGHAT and CDR2 FQNNGV come from the germline V gene. V gave up 7 bases and J gave up 6 bases, with 7 bases separating them. MiXCR, applied by TCRdb to the 5' RACE reads, yields one record per CDR3 protein. Among about 160,000 distinct CDR3 sequences, approximately 9.9% were seen once, and the ten largest hold about a third. General observations from the study: One caveat is that FACS-sorted repertoires could contain abundant clonotypes contaminating from the bulk population.

Of note for this clonotype: Its specificity is not known.

This sample comprised CD8+ T cells sorted from PBMCs, obtained 45 days after the yellow fever booster vaccination. The source is a man between 18 and 29 years old who received the YFV17D yellow fever vaccine. The V call is TRBV11-2, the J call TRBJ2-1; TRBD2 is a possible D gene (5 bases). CDR3 nucleotides: TGTGCCAGCACTGAGGGCAATGAGCAGTTCTTC. Its translation is CASTEGNEQFF.